This TCR beta chain was documented in a study of CD8 T cells in Susac syndrome. Random hexamers served to reverse transcribe roughly 0.45 to 1 ug RNA. TCRdb reprocessed the immunoSEQ multiplex PCR reads via MiXCR and lists one record per CDR3 protein. The data show about 80,000 distinct CDR3 sequences, around 94% seen once. Germline V gene data show CDR1 as SGDLS and CDR2 as YYNGEE. This CDR3 is built from 14 residues. V was cut by 0 bases and J by 8 bases, with 14 bases left in between. The receptor was isolated from a human donor in good health. The genes are TRBV9 and TRBJ1-2; D is unclear. Sequenced sample: CD8+ T cells from PBMCs. CDR3 sequence (DNA): TGTGCCAGCAGCGTAGACGTAGGGCCTAGCGGCTACACCTTC. The encoded protein is CASSVDVGPSGYTF.